This paragraph reports one TCR beta chain. The antigen remains undetermined. With 60 Vbeta and 13 Jbeta primers, the PCR was carried out. Profiling relied on immunoSEQ multiplex PCR, and the TCRdb table lists in-frame clones only, not all of them. The data show under 200,000 clones, around 67% seen once. The source of the sample is a study of cytomegalovirus exposure and HLA in healthy donors. Notes on the study in general: Most of the CMV-associated TCR beta chains (in a later analysis) appeared to be HLA-restricted.

Germline assignment: CDR1 KGHSH and CDR2 LQKENI. The germline V and J ends were trimmed by 5 bases and 5 bases, with 9 bases remaining between them. This CDR3 comprises 13 residues. This receptor was taken from a young woman in good health and CMV-seropositive. Sequencing used PBMCs. The chain employs TRBV18 and TRBJ1-4, with TRBD1 as a possible D gene (5 bases). The CDR3 coding sequence is TGTGCCAGCTCATTACAGGAGAATGAAAAACTGTTTTTT. As protein: CASSLQENEKLFF.